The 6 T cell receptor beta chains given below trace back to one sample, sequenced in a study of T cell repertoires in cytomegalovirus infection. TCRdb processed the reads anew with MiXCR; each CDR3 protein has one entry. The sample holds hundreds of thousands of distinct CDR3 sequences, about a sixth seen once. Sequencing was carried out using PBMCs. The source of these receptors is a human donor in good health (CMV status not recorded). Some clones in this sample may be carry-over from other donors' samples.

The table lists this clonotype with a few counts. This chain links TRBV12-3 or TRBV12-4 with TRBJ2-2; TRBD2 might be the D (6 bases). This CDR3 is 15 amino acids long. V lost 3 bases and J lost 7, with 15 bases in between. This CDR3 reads CASSLGGVRGGELFF. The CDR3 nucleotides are TGTGCCAGCAGTTTGGGCGGGGTTCGAGGCGGGGAGCTGTTTTTT.

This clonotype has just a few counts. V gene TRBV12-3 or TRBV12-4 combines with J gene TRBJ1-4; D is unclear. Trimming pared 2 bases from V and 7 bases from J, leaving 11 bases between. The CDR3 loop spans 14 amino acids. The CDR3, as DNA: TGTGCCAGCAGTTTAAGAGTCCGGGGTGAAAAACTGTTTTTT. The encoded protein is CASSLRVRGEKLFF.

CDR3 bases: TGCAGCGTTGATGGCAGGGCGGCCAATGAGCAGTTCTTC. The encoded protein is CSVDGRAANEQFF. This chain connects TRBV29-1 to TRBJ2-1, with D possibly TRBD1 on 5 matching bases. The CDR3 contains 13 residues. With 3 bases removed from V and 6 bases from J, the gap between germline ends came to 12 bases. CDR1 and CDR2 from the germline V gene are SQVTM and ANQGSEA.

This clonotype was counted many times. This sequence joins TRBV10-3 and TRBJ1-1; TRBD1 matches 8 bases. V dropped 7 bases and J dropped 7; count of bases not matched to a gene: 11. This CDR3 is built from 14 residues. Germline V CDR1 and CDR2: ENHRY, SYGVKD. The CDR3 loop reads CAIIRDRRGGEAFF. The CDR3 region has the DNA TGTGCCATCATCCGGGACAGGAGAGGGGGTGAAGCTTTCTTT.

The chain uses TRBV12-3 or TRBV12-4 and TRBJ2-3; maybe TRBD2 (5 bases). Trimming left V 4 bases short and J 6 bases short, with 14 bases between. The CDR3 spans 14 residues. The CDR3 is CASSSAGLWDTQYF. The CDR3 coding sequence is TGTGCCAGCAGTTCCGCGGGTCTTTGGGATACGCAGTATTTT.

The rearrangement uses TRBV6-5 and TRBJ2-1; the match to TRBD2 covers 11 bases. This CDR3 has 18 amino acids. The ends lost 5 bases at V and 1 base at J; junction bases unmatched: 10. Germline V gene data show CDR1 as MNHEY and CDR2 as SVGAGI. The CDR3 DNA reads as TGTGCCAGCAGTCCTCTAGCGGGGGGCCTTGGATCCTACAATGAGCAGTTCTTC. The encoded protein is CASSPLAGGLGSYNEQFF.